Below are 19 T cell receptor beta chains sequenced from a single sample in a study of T cells in women clearing cervical HPV infection. Clones were read by immunoSEQ multiplex PCR, and TCRdb kept only the in-frame ones, dropping some. The sample is made up of tens of thousands of clones, and the top ten hold about 1.6% of it. Sequenced: blood buffy coat. Receptor source: a woman between 18 and 70 years old with a cervical HPV16 infection that either progressed to CIN3+ or cleared (not recorded which).

On this clone itself: The sequence runs out 3 residues before the end of the CDR3; the remainder is reconstructed from the germline J gene. V gene TRBV19 combines with J gene TRBJ2-1, with D perhaps TRBD1 (5 bases). V was cut by 1 base and J by 4 bases, with 8 bases left in between. The CDR3 consists of 14 residues. CDR1 LNHDA and CDR2 SQIVND come from the germline V gene (reference sequence). The CDR3 reads CASSIGTPYNEQFF. Partial CDR3 DNA: TGTGCCAGTAGTATAGGGACACCATACAATGAG.

A note on this clone: With the read ending 3 residues before the CDR3 end, the germline J gene is used to fill in that end. This sequence joins TRBV7-2 and TRBJ2-4, with D possibly matching TRBD1 (6 bases). This CDR3 spans 15 amino acids. Germline V gene data show CDR1 as SGHTA and CDR2 as FQGNSA. The part of the CDR3 DNA that was read is TGTGCCAGCAGCTTAGTAGGACAGACCTATCAGCCT. Protein: CASSLVGQTYQP. The whole CDR3 region reads CASSLVGQTYQPQYF.

With regard to this clone: The read halts 3 residues ahead of the CDR3 end, with the missing end drawn from the germline J gene. J is TRBJ1-5 and V is TRBV5-1; 7 bases are shared with TRBD1. The CDR3 extends over 14 amino acids. Germline assignment: CDR1 SGHRS and CDR2 YFSETQ. V was clipped by 4 bases and J by 5 bases; unmatched bases: 6. CDR3 region: CASSQGTADQPQHF. CDR3 DNA (partial): TGCGCCAGCAGCCAAGGGACAGCCGATCAGCCC.

A remark on this clone: The DNA ends 3 residues before the CDR3 does, and the rest of the CDR3 is filled in from the germline J gene. V is TRBV14 and J is TRBJ2-1, with D possibly TRBD1 on 6 matching bases. V lost 4 bases and J lost 0, with 13 bases in between. The CDR3 is 16 residues long. Germline V gives CDR1 SGHDN, CDR2 FVKESK. The sequenced part of the CDR3 DNA is TGTGCCAGCAGCCCTGGGACATCCCGCTCCTACAATGAG. Encoded protein: CASSPGTSRSYNE. The whole CDR3 protein reads CASSPGTSRSYNEQFF.

The covered CDR3 bases are TGTGCCAGCAGCTCCCGGGGGGCAGATACG. Protein product: CASSSRGADT. The entire CDR3 is CASSSRGADTQYF. The chain links TRBV7-2 to TRBJ2-3, with TRBD2 identical over 7 bases. The missing CDR3 end, 3 residues past where the read stops, is filled in from the germline J gene. Germline loops: CDR1 SGHTA, CDR2 FQGNSA. CDR3 length: 13 amino acids. Germline trimming cut 4 bases from V and 4 bases from J; bases unmatched to any gene: 2.

Comment on this clone: Read coverage stops 3 residues before the CDR3 terminus; the germline J gene supplies the remainder. The chain combines TRBV19 with TRBJ1-1; D ambiguous. Germline V lookup: CDR1 LNHDA, CDR2 SQIVND (reference sequence). There are 14 residues in the CDR3. Trimming pared 5 bases from V and 1 base from J, leaving 11 bases between. CDR3: CASSARLTNTEAFF. CDR3 DNA (partial): TGTGCCAGTAGTGCCCGACTTACGAACACTGAA.

As to this clone: The CDR3 end is not reached by the read, which stops 3 residues before it; the germline J gene fills it in. The J gene is TRBJ2-3, the V gene TRBV5-1; D possibly matches TRBD1 or TRBD2 (5 bases each). Trimming stripped 1 base from V and 1 base from J, with 16 bases between. This CDR3 is 17 amino acids long. In germline, CDR1 is SGHRS, CDR2 YFSETQ. The CDR3 is CASSLLRQLEGTDTQYF. The sequenced part of the CDR3 DNA is TGCGCCAGCAGCTTGCTGAGACAGCTGGAGGGCACAGATACG. The full variable domain, with the rest looked up from reference TRBV5-1 and TRBJ2-3, is KAGVTQTPRYLIKTRGQQVTLSCSPISGHRSVSWYQQTPGQGLQFLFEYFSETQRNKGNFPGRFSGRQFSNSRSEMNVSTLELGDSALYLCASSLLRQLEGTDTQYFGPGTRLTVL.

As concerns this clone: The read comes to an end 3 residues before the CDR3 does, leaving the germline J gene to fill in the end. The V and J genes are TRBV12-3 or TRBV12-4 and TRBJ2-1; 7 nucleotides line up with TRBD2. With 3 bases clipped from V and 3 bases from J, the junction kept 5 bases outside the gene matches. The CDR3 runs 15 residues. The CDR3: CASSFYSGLYNEQFF. The CDR3 bases that were read are TGTGCCAGCAGTTTTTATAGCGGGCTCTACAATGAG.

CDR3 DNA (partial): TGCGCCAGCAGCTTGGGGAGGGGGCTGACTAATGAAAAA. Translating gives CASSLGRGLTNEK. The full-length CDR3 reads as CASSLGRGLTNEKLFF. The rearrangement links TRBV5-1 to TRBJ1-4; 7 bases match TRBD1. Read coverage stops 3 residues before the CDR3 terminus; the germline J gene supplies the remainder. Germline loops: CDR1 SGHRS, CDR2 YFSETQ. J was trimmed by 2 bases and V by 0 bases; bases with no gene match: 4. The length of the CDR3 is 16 residues. Variable domain in full (rest from reference TRBV5-1 and TRBJ1-4): KAGVTQTPRYLIKTRGQQVTLSCSPISGHRSVSWYQQTPGQGLQFLFEYFSETQRNKGNFPGRFSGRQFSNSRSEMNVSTLELGDSALYLCASSLGRGLTNEKLFFGSGTQLSVL.

As to this clone: Coverage ceases 3 residues before the CDR3 finishes, and the germline J gene fills in the end. The chain joins TRBV2 to TRBJ1-6; TRBD1 matches at 10 bases. Germline V gene data show CDR1 as SNHLY and CDR2 as FYNNEI. CDR3 length equals 16 residues. V gave up 4 bases and J gave up 7 bases; unmatched junction bases: 7. Partial CDR3 DNA: TGTGCCAGCAGTGGGACAGGGGGATTGTGGAATTCACCC. This encodes CASSGTGGLWNSP. The complete CDR3 sequence is CASSGTGGLWNSPLHF.

As concerns this clone: From the germline J gene comes the end of the CDR3, since the read stops 3 residues before it. The rearrangement uses TRBV5-4 and TRBJ1-4; 8 bases align to TRBD1. CDR1 is SGHNT and CDR2 is YYREEE in the germline V gene (reference sequence). This CDR3 is built from 15 residues. J was trimmed by 5 bases and V by 3 bases; bases with no gene match: 6. The DNA read from the CDR3 is TGTGCCAGCAGCTCTGAGACAGGGGCCAATGAAAAA. Translating it yields CASSSETGANEK. The whole CDR3 sequence reads CASSSETGANEKLFF.

As to this clone: The read ends 3 residues shy of where the CDR3 ends; the end is completed using the germline J gene. The chain links TRBV20-1 to TRBJ2-7; 9 bases line up with TRBD1. CDR3 size: 15 residues. CDR1 DFQATT and CDR2 SNEGSKA come from the germline V gene (reference sequence). V was clipped by 6 bases and J by 6 bases; unmatched bases: 15. The CDR3 protein is CSARPPGQGLGEQYF. The sequenced part of the CDR3 DNA is TGCAGTGCCCGACCTCCGGGACAGGGTTTAGGCGAG.

Regarding this clone: With the read ending 3 residues before the CDR3 end, the germline J gene is used to fill in that end. The chain is built from TRBV7-9 and TRBJ1-2; 9 positions agree with TRBD1. CDR3 length: 15 amino acids. Per the germline V gene, CDR1 is SEHNR and CDR2 is FQNEAQ (reference sequence). The CDR3 reads CASSARDREPYDYTF. The sequenced CDR3 bases are TGTGCCAGCAGCGCACGGGACAGGGAGCCCTACGAC. The whole variable domain, remainder taken from reference TRBV7-9 and TRBJ1-2, is DTGVSQNPRHKITKRGQNVTFRCDPISEHNRLYWYRQTLGQGPEFLTYFQNEAQLEKSRLLSDRFSAERPKGSFSTLEIQRTEQGDSAMYLCASSARDREPYDYTFGSGTRLTVV.

With regard to this clone: The read is 3 residues too short to cover the CDR3 end, so that end is filled in from the germline J gene. The V and J genes are TRBV20-1 and TRBJ2-7; 14 bases match TRBD2. The CDR3 runs to 16 residues. The germline V gene has CDR1 DFQATT and CDR2 SNEGSKA (reference sequence). The J segment lost 2 bases and the V segment lost 8 bases, leaving 11 bases of the junction unmatched. CDR3 residues: CSSPGTSGRGAYEQYF. Incomplete CDR3 DNA: TGCAGTAGCCCCGGGACTAGCGGGAGAGGGGCCTACGAG.

With respect to this clone: The read ends 3 residues shy of where the CDR3 ends; the end is completed using the germline J gene. V is TRBV9 and J is TRBJ2-5; 8 bases match TRBD2. The junction had 15 bases not matched to a gene; V was cut back by 3 bases and J by 5 bases. This CDR3 is built from 17 residues. Germline CDR1 reads SGDLS; CDR2 reads YYNGEE. The CDR3 region is CASSGGTRGAQTETQYF. The sequenced part of the CDR3 DNA is TGTGCCAGCAGCGGCGGGACTAGGGGGGCACAGACGGAGACC. The variable domain in full, completed from reference TRBV9 and TRBJ2-5, reads DSGVTQTPKHLITATGQRVTLRCSPRSGDLSVYWYQQSLDQGLQFLIQYYNGEERAKGNILERFSAQQFPDLHSELNLSSLELGDSALYFCASSGGTRGAQTETQYFGPGTRLLVL.

Regarding this clone: The DNA ends 3 residues before the CDR3 does, and the rest of the CDR3 is filled in from the germline J gene. The chain combines TRBV6-1 with TRBJ1-4, with D unresolved. V was pared by 1 base and J by 4 bases, with 10 bases between. The CDR3 spans 15 residues. Germline values: CDR1 MNHNS, CDR2 SASEGT. The part of the CDR3 DNA that was read is TGTGCCAGCAGTGAAGGGCCCAATGATAATGAAAAA. The encoded protein is CASSEGPNDNEK. The full CDR3 protein reads CASSEGPNDNEKLFF.

Comment on this clone: Read coverage stops 3 residues before the CDR3 terminus; the germline J gene supplies the remainder. The chain uses TRBV2 and TRBJ2-3, with D perhaps matching TRBD1 (6 bases). The CDR3 sequence is 14 residues long. Germline CDR1 reads SNHLY; CDR2 reads FYNNEI. Deletions cut 7 bases from V and 2 bases from J, with 13 bases between. This CDR3 is CASKDSSSTDTQYF. CDR3 DNA, as far as it was read: TGTGCCAGCAAGGACAGCAGCTCCACAGATACG.

As to this clone: The sequence runs out 3 residues before the end of the CDR3; the remainder is reconstructed from the germline J gene. The chain combines TRBV5-4 with TRBJ2-2, with 9 bases lining up with TRBD1. Looked up from germline, CDR1 is SGHNT and CDR2 is YYREEE (reference sequence). This CDR3 contains 16 residues. V trimming: 2 bases; J trimming: 2 bases; junction bases outside the gene matches: 4. This CDR3 is CASSFGTGINTGELFF. The sequenced part of the CDR3 DNA is TGTGCCAGCAGCTTCGGGACAGGGATTAACACCGGGGAG.

Notes on this clone: The read finishes 3 residues shy of the CDR3 end, and the germline J gene is used to complete it. This chain connects TRBV7-6 to TRBJ2-2; D is possibly TRBD1 (5 bases). The CDR3 covers 16 residues. Germline V gene sequence: CDR1 SGHVS, CDR2 FNYEAQ. Trimming shortened V by 1 base and J by 8 bases, and 17 bases separated the two germline ends. The CDR3 loop reads CASSLVGQGSSGELFF. The CDR3 bases that were read are TGTGCCAGCAGCTTAGTAGGCCAGGGATCATCGGGGGAG. The complete variable domain, with remaining parts taken from reference TRBV7-6 and TRBJ2-2, reads GAGVSQSPRYKVTKRGQDVALRCDPISGHVSLYWYRQALGQGPEFLTYFNYEAQQDKSGLPNDRFSAERPEGSISTLTIQRTEQRDSAMYRCASSLVGQGSSGELFFGEGSRLTVL.